The TCR beta chain described here comes from a study of OX40 agonist ivuxolimab in advanced cancers. Study-wide context: Ivuxolimab was an agonistic, fully human IgG2 monoclonal antibody directed against OX40 (CD134), a costimulatory receptor. A male proportion of roughly 80% and a mean age of approximately 62 years, ranging from 23 to 79, were recorded for the dose-escalation cohort. Patients were allowed to have had prior anti-PD-1, anti-PD-L1 or anti-CTLA-4 therapy, and about 40% of the dose-escalation patients had been treated with checkpoint inhibitors. Partial responses occurred in three dose-escalation patients, of whom one had hepatocellular carcinoma and two had cutaneous melanoma. Of the roughly 52 dose-escalation patients, hepatocellular carcinoma was present in approximately 20, melanoma in roughly 15, renal cell carcinoma in 9 and head and neck cancer in 9. Peripheral TCRbeta sequencing aimed to test whether ivuxolimab altered TCR sequence diversity and caused clonal T-cell expansion. Intravenous ivuxolimab was administered to patients every 2 weeks at six dose levels: 0.01, 0.1, 0.3, 1.5, 3 and 10 mg/kg. The monotherapy dose-escalation portion (N of about 52 patients) of the phase I ivuxolimab trial is reported in the paper.

The trial excluded patients who had a history of autoimmune disease or who were on systemic immunosuppression. In every dose cohort, peripheral blood was drawn for TCR sequencing at baseline, cycle 4 day 1, and cycle 7 day 1. Samples came from an open-label, multicenter, first-in-human phase I dose-escalation trial of ivuxolimab. Adults with locally advanced or metastatic melanoma, renal cell carcinoma, hepatocellular carcinoma or head and neck squamous cell carcinoma were enrolled in the trial. Before TCR sequencing, CD4+ T cells and CD8+ T cells from peripheral blood were sorted into separate populations. Broader findings and caveats from the paper: Antigen specificity was not determined for the clonally expanded peripheral T cells. After ivuxolimab, more expanded clones were found on average in CD8+ T cells than in CD4+ T cells. At doses of 0.1 to 3.0 mg/kg, clonal expansion of both CD4+ and CD8+ T cells in blood was seen between baseline and week 6. Low levels of normalized T-cell clonal expansion were also seen in some patients who did not respond. In partial responders in the 0.1-3.0 mg/kg groups, normalized peripheral clonal expansion was found to be among the lowest, especially among CD8+ T cells.

To sequence the TCRbeta CDR3 region, genomic DNA was isolated from the sorted cells. The immunoSEQ Assay was used to sequence the TCRbeta CDR3 regions. Here the immuneACCESS table is served through TCRdb, limited to in-frame sequences with V and J called. Missing clones are a known gap in these copies; in checked studies unresolved V genes cover under half, and the rest lacks a known reason. In all, the sample holds 11,000 or so clones, and around 84% of those were seen once. The ten largest clones take up about 27% of the sample. From the cysteine up to the phenylalanine, the CDR3 has a length of 11 residues. Of all the DNA, just the CDR3 is kept, 33 bases in frame from base 1. V gives up 7 bases and J gives up 5 bases, and the segment between their germline ends measures 8 bases. Based on the germline V gene, the CDR1 and CDR2 sequences are SNHLY and FYNNEI. A word on this clone: The clone's antigen remains unknown. The input lacks base qualities; no much larger clone sits a single base away.

The V and J genes are TRBV2 and TRBJ2-5; the D gene is not confidently resolved. Sequenced here: CD4+ or CD8+ T cells sorted from blood, sampled in a trial of the OX40 agonist ivuxolimab. The TCR originated in an adult with an advanced solid tumor such as melanoma, head and neck, liver or kidney cancer. The CDR3 here reads CASNIFETQYF. The DNA is TGTGCCAGCAACATCTTCGAGACCCAGTACTTC.